One and the same sample provided the 30 T cell receptor beta chains below, sequenced in a study of blood T cells in healthy people across ages. A J-beta primer mix and a sample-barcoded 5' primer were used in a second PCR of about 7 to 12 cycles. TCRdb re-called the 5' RACE reads through MiXCR, storing one row per CDR3 protein. The sample consists of 2 million or so distinct CDR3 sequences, around 50% of them appearing once. Material: blood. The receptors were sampled from a woman aged 40-49 years in good health.

The chain is built from TRBV12-3 or TRBV12-4 and TRBJ1-5, with a possible D match to TRBD1 (5 bases). The CDR3 spans 17 residues. With 1 base removed from V and 4 bases from J, the gap between germline ends came to 17 bases. CDR3 loop: CASSLVGAGRENQPQHF. The DNA for the CDR3 is TGTGCCAGCAGTTTAGTCGGGGCAGGGCGGGAAAATCAGCCCCAGCATTTT.

This clonotype was seen more than once but under ten times. The V call is TRBV10-3, the J call TRBJ2-1; 10 bases map to TRBD2. The CDR3 consists of 15 residues. Germline V CDR1 and CDR2: ENHRY, SYGVKD. With 5 bases clipped from V and 5 bases from J, the junction kept 6 bases outside the gene matches. The CDR3 DNA sequence: TGTGCCATCAGTTCAACTAGCGGGAAAAACAATGAGCAGTTCTTC. It translates to CAISSTSGKNNEQFF.

This clonotype was recorded a few times. The V and J genes are TRBV10-3 and TRBJ1-2, with 7 nucleotides matching TRBD1. There are 14 residues in the CDR3. With 3 bases clipped from V and 4 bases from J, the junction kept 5 bases outside the gene matches. Germline V gene sequence: CDR1 ENHRY, CDR2 SYGVKD. In DNA, the CDR3 is TGTGCCATCAGTGAAGGCAGGGGGACCTATGGCTACACCTTC. The encoded protein is CAISEGRGTYGYTF.

This clonotype was recorded a few times. The rearrangement uses TRBV28 and TRBJ2-4, with D perhaps TRBD2 (5 bases). The germline V and J ends were trimmed by 2 bases and 13 bases, with 9 bases remaining between them. The germline CDR1 and CDR2 sequences are MDHEN and SYDVKM. The CDR3 runs 11 residues. CDR3 in amino acids: CASSLSGDQYF. The CDR3 DNA reads as TGTGCCAGCAGTTTAAGCGGAGACCAGTACTTC.

This clonotype was observed a handful of times. The V call is TRBV5-1, the J call TRBJ2-1; 9 nucleotides line up with TRBD2. V trimming: 4 bases; J trimming: 9 bases; junction bases outside the gene matches: 11. The CDR3 is 15 amino acids. Per the germline V gene, CDR1 is SGHRS and CDR2 is YFSETQ. The CDR3 region is CASSVSGGQGTEQFF. Here the CDR3 DNA reads TGCGCCAGCAGCGTCAGCGGGGGGCAAGGGACTGAGCAGTTCTTC.

The chain uses TRBV27 and TRBJ2-1; a weak D match, TRBD2 (6 bases). V was cut by 8 bases and J by 8 bases, with 19 bases left in between. The CDR3 runs 14 residues. CDR1 is MNHEY and CDR2 is SMNVEV in the germline V gene (reference sequence). The CDR3 nucleotides are TGTGCCAGCGCCCCAAGGAGGGGAAGGGATGAGCAGTTCTTC. Encoded protein: CASAPRRGRDEQFF.

In its sample, this clonotype was seen once. A read error is possible here, since a much larger clone lies one base away. This chain joins TRBV5-1 and TRBJ2-7; possibly TRBD1 for D (6 bases). V lost 0 bases, J lost 7 bases, and 17 bases lay in between. Germline values: CDR1 SGHRS, CDR2 YFSETQ. CDR3 length equals 15 residues. This CDR3 reads CASSLDAGVKNEQYF. CDR3 DNA: TGCGCCAGCAGCTTGGATGCAGGGGTAAAGAATGAGCAGTACTTC.

This chain connects TRBV5-1 to TRBJ2-1, with TRBD1 matching over 10 bases. Germline V gene data show CDR1 as SGHRS and CDR2 as YFSETQ. The V and J ends lost 5 bases and 6 bases, in that order; junction bases with no gene match: 5. This CDR3 comprises 14 residues. As DNA, the CDR3 is TGCGCCAGCAGTGGGGGGACAGGGGTCAATGAGCAGTTCTTC. Translation: CASSGGTGVNEQFF.

This clonotype was seen a few times. The V call is TRBV6-5, the J call TRBJ1-1, with TRBD1 as a possible D gene (5 bases). With 2 bases removed from V and 5 bases from J, the gap between germline ends came to 12 bases. CDR1 and CDR2 (germline): MNHEY, SVGAGI. The CDR3 extends over 14 amino acids. The CDR3 DNA reads TGTGCCAGCAGTTACGGGGCCCTTGGGACTGAAGCTTTCTTT. Its protein product is CASSYGALGTEAFF.

This clonotype was picked up a small number of times. The V call is TRBV9, the J call TRBJ1-6; no definite D call. Germline V gene data show CDR1 as SGDLS and CDR2 as YYNGEE. This CDR3 is 14 amino acids long. V lost 0 bases and J 7 bases, leaving 8 bases between the germline ends. The CDR3 reads CASSVATGNSPLHF. The CDR3 DNA is TGTGCCAGCAGCGTAGCTACCGGGAATTCACCCCTCCACTTT.

V and J are TRBV9 and TRBJ1-1; D is ambiguous. Trimming stripped 0 bases from V and 6 bases from J, with 12 bases between. The CDR3 runs to 14 residues. CDR1 is SGDLS, CDR2 YYNGEE, per germline. CDR3 DNA sequence: TGTGCCAGCAGCGTAGGGGTCCAAGGACCTGAAGCTTTCTTT. Translation gives CASSVGVQGPEAFF. Filled out from reference TRBV9 and TRBJ1-1, the complete variable domain reads DSGVTQTPKHLITATGQRVTLRCSPRSGDLSVYWYQQSLDQGLQFLIQYYNGEERAKGNILERFSAQQFPDLHSELNLSSLELGDSALYFCASSVGVQGPEAFFGQGTRLTVV.

The V gene is TRBV7-9, the J gene TRBJ2-5, with D possibly TRBD1 on 5 matching bases. Germline V CDR1 and CDR2: SEHNR, FQNEAQ (reference sequence). V lost 5 bases, J lost 7 bases, and 17 bases lay in between. The CDR3 extends over 14 amino acids. This chain's CDR3 is CASSTDRVEATQYF. The DNA of the CDR3 is TGTGCCAGCAGCACAGACAGAGTTGAAGCGACCCAGTACTTC.

The chain has TRBV29-1 and TRBJ2-1, with TRBD2 matching 7 bases. CDR1 is SQVTM, CDR2 ANQGSEA, per germline. The CDR3 contains 14 residues. V shed 4 bases and J 4 bases; nucleotides not matched to a gene: 7. Here the CDR3 reads CSVARRGFYNEQFF. In nucleotides, the CDR3 is TGCAGCGTTGCTCGGCGGGGGTTTTACAATGAGCAGTTCTTC.

This clonotype has a handful of counts. V and J are TRBV29-1 and TRBJ1-1; no definite D call. The CDR3 is 14 residues long. Trimming pared 7 bases from V and 2 bases from J, leaving 17 bases between. Germline CDR1 SQVTM, CDR2 ANQGSEA. CDR3 sequence (DNA): TGCAGCGCCCTGGGCCACAGCCCCAACACTGAAGCTTTCTTT. It codes for CSALGHSPNTEAFF.

V usage is TRBV4-2 and J usage is TRBJ1-2; 9 bases are a match to TRBD1. V shed 1 base and J 3 bases; nucleotides not matched to a gene: 6. Germline V gene data show CDR1 as LGHNA and CDR2 as YNFKEQ. CDR3 length: 16 residues. Here the CDR3 DNA reads TGTGCCAGCAGCCAAGGGGACAGGGAAGTATACTATGGCTACACCTTC. It yields the protein CASSQGDREVYYGYTF.

This clonotype turned up a few times. The chain joins TRBV2 to TRBJ2-1; 12 nucleotides line up with TRBD2. The CDR3 length is 14 residues. CDR1 and CDR2 (germline): SNHLY, FYNNEI. V lost 8 bases and J lost 6; bases outside the gene matches: 5. The CDR3 loop is CASSSGGAFNEQFF. The CDR3 DNA follows: TGTGCCAGCTCTAGCGGGGGGGCCTTCAATGAGCAGTTCTTC. The variable domain in full, completed from reference TRBV2 and TRBJ2-1, reads EPEVTQTPSHQVTQMGQEVILRCVPISNHLYFYWYRQILGQKVEFLVSFYNNEISEKSEIFDDQFSVERPDGSNFTLKIRSTKLEDSAMYFCASSSGGAFNEQFFGPGTRLTVL.

The gene calls are TRBV20-1 and TRBJ1-5; no clear D gene. Germline CDR1 DFQATT, CDR2 SNEGSKA (reference sequence). The CDR3 is 14 residues long. The V gene lost 1 base and the J gene lost 7 bases, with 14 bases spanning the gap. The CDR3 here is CSARAPAGSQPQHF. CDR3 sequence (DNA): TGCAGTGCTAGAGCCCCGGCCGGCTCCCAGCCCCAGCATTTT.

This clonotype was recorded many times. The chain couples TRBV29-1 to TRBJ2-5, with D hard to call. The germline V gene encodes CDR1 SQVTM and CDR2 ANQGSEA. CDR3 length: 12 amino acids. Trimming pared 5 bases from V and 0 bases from J, leaving 7 bases between. The CDR3 spells CSVMDYQETQYF. The DNA for the CDR3 is TGCAGCGTTATGGATTACCAAGAGACCCAGTACTTC.

The rearrangement joins TRBV29-1 to TRBJ1-2; maybe TRBD1 (5 bases). Germline V gene lookup returns CDR1 SQVTM and CDR2 ANQGSEA. Deletions cut 2 bases from V and 4 bases from J, with 17 bases between. The CDR3 is 15 residues long. For the CDR3, the DNA is TGCAGCGTTGAAAAGGCAGGGATAAGTCTCTATGGCTACACCTTC. It is translated as CSVEKAGISLYGYTF.

This clonotype showed up just once. V usage is TRBV10-3 and J usage is TRBJ1-2, with 9 bases fitting TRBD1. Germline lookup yields CDR1 ENHRY and CDR2 SYGVKD. V gave up 4 bases and J gave up 5 bases; unmatched junction bases: 8. The length of the CDR3 is 15 residues. In DNA form, the CDR3 reads TGTGCCATCAGTGCCGGACAGGGGATAGGGTATGGCTACACCTTC. It codes for CAISAGQGIGYGYTF.

In its sample, this clonotype was seen a few times. This chain uses TRBV6-5 with TRBJ2-4, with 7 bases aligning to TRBD2. The germline V gene encodes CDR1 MNHEY and CDR2 SVGAGI. Trimming at V came to 5 bases and at J to 7 bases, leaving 8 bases not matched to a gene. The CDR3 contains 14 residues. CDR3 protein: CASSRAWEGNIQYF. CDR3 DNA: TGTGCCAGCAGTCGGGCGTGGGAGGGGAACATTCAGTACTTC.

This clonotype has a single count. The chain joins TRBV10-2 to TRBJ2-1, with 12 bases identical to TRBD2. Germline CDR1 and CDR2: WSHSY and SAAADI. The CDR3 covers 17 residues. V was clipped by 8 bases and J by 1 base; unmatched bases: 9. The CDR3: CASVRTSGAFSYNEQFF. In DNA form, the CDR3 reads TGCGCCAGCGTAAGGACTAGCGGGGCATTTTCCTACAATGAGCAGTTCTTC.

The chain couples TRBV2 to TRBJ1-2; 9 positions agree with TRBD1. The CDR3 extends over 14 amino acids. Germline CDR1 SNHLY, CDR2 FYNNEI. J lost 7 bases, V lost 5 bases, and 8 bases had no gene match. CDR3 protein: CASSRDRAQPGYTF. CDR3 DNA: TGTGCCAGCAGTAGGGACAGGGCCCAACCTGGCTACACCTTC.

In its sample, this clonotype was seen a few times. V gene TRBV20-1 combines with J gene TRBJ2-3; 13 bases map to TRBD2. Germline V gene data show CDR1 as DFQATT and CDR2 as SNEGSKA (reference sequence). The V gene end was trimmed by 6 bases and the J gene end by 2 bases; junction bases not matched to a gene: 11. CDR3 length equals 17 residues. In nucleotides, the CDR3 is TGCAGTGCCGACCAACTAGCGGGGGGGCCGGACACAGATACGCAGTATTTT. Encoded protein: CSADQLAGGPDTDTQYF.

V is TRBV18 and J is TRBJ1-6; D unresolved. V was shortened by 5 bases and J by 5 bases, with 7 bases between the two germline ends. CDR1 and CDR2 from the germline V gene are KGHSH and LQKENI. CDR3 length: 13 residues. The CDR3 DNA is TGTGCCAGCTCAGGGAAAGATAATTCACCCCTCCACTTT. It encodes CASSGKDNSPLHF.

The J gene is TRBJ2-3, the V gene TRBV5-1; D unresolved. Trimming stripped 0 bases from V and 2 bases from J, with 10 bases between. Germline loops: CDR1 SGHRS, CDR2 YFSETQ. The CDR3 has 15 residues. The CDR3 spells CASSLANGVTDTQYF. For the CDR3, the DNA is TGCGCCAGCAGCTTGGCGAATGGGGTCACAGATACGCAGTATTTT.

This sequence joins TRBV7-9 and TRBJ2-3; 10 bases fit TRBD2. This CDR3 spans 15 amino acids. V gave up 4 bases and J gave up 4 bases; unmatched junction bases: 5. CDR1 and CDR2 (germline): SEHNR, FQNEAQ (reference sequence). In DNA form, the CDR3 reads TGTGCCAGCAGCTCAGCGGGGGGGAAGTCAGATACGCAGTATTTT. Amino acids: CASSSAGGKSDTQYF.

In its sample, this clonotype was seen a few times. The CDR3: CASSYSGRRSYEQYF. For the CDR3, the DNA is TGTGCCAGCAGTTACTCGGGGCGGAGGTCCTACGAGCAGTACTTC. The rearrangement uses TRBV6-2 or TRBV6-3 and TRBJ2-7; the D gene could be TRBD1 or TRBD2 (5 bases each). The V gene lost 0 bases and the J gene lost 1 base, with 10 bases spanning the gap. CDR3 size: 15 residues. Germline CDR1 is MNHEY and CDR2 is SVGEGT.

The chain links TRBV13 to TRBJ1-2; the D gene is possibly TRBD1 (5 bases). The CDR3 extends over 15 amino acids. The ends were cut back, 8 bases at V and 1 base at J, with 17 bases in the middle. In germline, CDR1 is PRHDT, CDR2 FYEKMQ (reference sequence). The CDR3 spells CASVIRSGLNYGYTF. CDR3 coding DNA: TGTGCCAGCGTTATACGGTCAGGGCTTAACTATGGCTACACCTTC.

The gene calls are TRBV5-1 and TRBJ2-7; D is unclear. Deletions cut 0 bases from V and 7 bases from J, with 14 bases between. This CDR3 is 14 amino acids long. Germline V gives CDR1 SGHRS, CDR2 YFSETQ. For the CDR3, the DNA is TGCGCCAGCAGCTTGGGTAGTGGGGTGGGAGAGCAGTACTTC. Translating gives CASSLGSGVGEQYF. The complete variable domain, with remaining parts taken from reference TRBV5-1 and TRBJ2-7, reads KAGVTQTPRYLIKTRGQQVTLSCSPISGHRSVSWYQQTPGQGLQFLFEYFSETQRNKGNFPGRFSGRQFSNSRSEMNVSTLELGDSALYLCASSLGSGVGEQYFGPGTRLTVT.